These T cell receptor beta chains were read from a single sample in a study of blood T cells in healthy people across ages. TCRdb independently ran MiXCR on the 5' RACE reads; one entry per CDR3 protein. Of under 800,000 distinct CDR3 sequences in the sample, 40% to 45% were seen once. What was sequenced was blood. These receptors originate from an older woman in good health. The CDR3 runs from the conserved cysteine through the conserved F or W. D genes are given only for firm matches. Clone sizes are given selectively: once, few, many, or a class where the clone is expanded.

J	V	size	D	CDR3	DNA
TRBJ1-2	TRBV7-2	once	-	CASSVGVFNYGYTF	TGCGCCAGCAGCGTAGGGGTATTTAACTATGGCTACACCTTC
TRBJ2-5	TRBV12-3/TRBV12-4	many	TRBD2	CASSTTSGQETQYF	TGTGCCAGCAGTACCACTAGCGGACAAGAGACCCAGTACTTC
TRBJ2-7	TRBV6-2/TRBV6-3	-	TRBD2	CASSYPNSGREDEQYF	TGTGCCAGCAGTTACCCAAATAGCGGGAGAGAAGACGAGCAGTACTTC
TRBJ2-3	TRBV6-6	many	TRBD2	CASSGLADTDTQYF	TGTGCCAGCAGTGGACTAGCGGACACAGATACGCAGTATTTT
TRBJ2-5	TRBV7-2	few	TRBD2	CASSLDLAGVGETQYF	TGTGCCAGCAGCTTAGATTTAGCGGGGGTGGGGGAGACCCAGTACTTC
TRBJ2-7	TRBV7-2	many	-	CASSLVSYEQYF	TGTGCCAGCAGTTTAGTTTCTTACGAGCAGTACTTC
TRBJ2-1	TRBV3-1	-	-	CASSQAAPRVETQFF	TGTGCCAGCAGCCAAGCTGCCCCGAGAGTAGAGACCCAGTTCTTC
TRBJ2-3	TRBV20-1	-	-	CSARDLPGGPSTDTQYF	TGCAGTGCTAGAGATCTTCCGGGCGGACCTAGCACAGATACGCAGTATTTT
TRBJ2-7	TRBV14	-	-	CASSHQAGTLYEQYF	TGTGCCAGCAGCCATCAGGCAGGCACCCTATACGAGCAGTACTTC
TRBJ2-1	TRBV6-1	-	TRBD1	CATRDSYNEQFF	TGTGCCACCCGGGACAGTTACAATGAGCAGTTCTTC
TRBJ2-3	TRBV20-1	-	TRBD2	CSGRPITSGGLSTDTQYF	TGCAGTGGTAGACCCATCACTAGCGGGGGCCTTAGCACAGATACGCAGTATTTT
TRBJ1-2	TRBV7-6	-	TRBD1	CASSPGQGLGYGHTF	TGTGCCAGCAGCCCCGGACAGGGACTTGGCTATGGCCACACCTTC
TRBJ2-7	TRBV13	-	TRBD1	CASSERQGLAYEQYF	TGTGCCAGCAGCGAGAGACAGGGCCTAGCCTACGAGCAGTACTTC
TRBJ1-6	TRBV20-1	-	TRBD1	CSAPGQGEYSPLHF	TGCAGTGCTCCCGGCCAGGGGGAATATTCACCCCTCCACTTT
TRBJ2-3	TRBV27	few	TRBD1	CASSRSAGQGAYSTDTQYF	TGTGCCAGCAGTCGATCCGCGGGACAGGGGGCGTATTCGACAGATACGCAGTATTTT
TRBJ2-7	TRBV15	-	-	CATSRGGSHDEQYF	TGTGCCACCAGCAGAGGAGGGTCGCACGACGAGCAGTACTTC
TRBJ2-1	TRBV20-1	-	TRBD1	CSVGDRYNEQFF	TGCAGTGTGGGGGACAGGTACAATGAGCAGTTCTTC
TRBJ2-5	TRBV28	few	TRBD2	CASSPPWTSGSWETQYF	TGTGCCAGCAGTCCCCCTTGGACTAGCGGGAGTTGGGAGACCCAGTACTTC
TRBJ1-6	TRBV12-3/TRBV12-4	-	-	CASKTGGYNSPLHF	TGTGCCAGCAAGACAGGAGGCTATAATTCACCCCTCCACTTT
TRBJ2-3	TRBV7-2	-	-	CASSAPGFGNTQYF	TGTGCCAGCAGCGCACCAGGGTTCGGGAATACGCAGTATTTT
TRBJ2-5	TRBV20-1	-	TRBD2	CSASRTSGSRETQYF	TGCAGTGCTTCTCGGACTAGCGGGAGTCGGGAGACCCAGTACTTC
TRBJ2-3	TRBV20-1	-	-	CSARYSGSTDTQYF	TGCAGTGCTAGATACAGCGGGTCCACAGATACGCAGTATTTT
TRBJ1-6	TRBV6-5	few	-	CASSSSYNSPLHF	TGTGCCAGCAGTTCCAGCTATAATTCACCCCTCCACTTT
TRBJ2-7	TRBV4-3	-	TRBD2	CASSQESLADASYNEQYF	TGCGCCAGCAGCCAAGAATCTCTAGCGGACGCCTCCTACAATGAGCAGTACTTC
TRBJ1-5	TRBV6-2/TRBV6-3	once	-	CASSYSPREGQPQHF	TGTGCCAGCAGTTACTCTCCACGAGAGGGCCAGCCCCAGCATTTT
TRBJ2-1	TRBV20-1	-	TRBD2	CSTRMLSLAGNNEQFF	TGCAGTACTAGAATGCTGAGTCTAGCGGGGAACAATGAGCAGTTCTTC
TRBJ1-2	TRBV29-1	few	-	CSVEDLPGQPYGYTF	TGCAGCGTTGAAGATCTTCCCGGACAGCCCTATGGCTACACCTTC
TRBJ2-7	TRBV29-1	many	-	CSAVWGYEQYF	TGCAGCGCGGTATGGGGCTACGAGCAGTACTTC
TRBJ2-1	TRBV7-2	-	TRBD2	CASSTPAGLAVDEQFF	TGTGCCAGCAGCACCCCCGCGGGACTAGCGGTCGATGAGCAGTTCTTC
TRBJ1-2	TRBV3-1	few	-	CASSHGGQGKIRGYTF	TGTGCCAGCAGCCATGGTGGGCAGGGAAAAATACGTGGCTACACCTTC
TRBJ1-5	TRBV27	-	TRBD1	CASSKTGGHQPQHF	TGTGCCAGCAGTAAAACAGGGGGCCATCAGCCCCAGCATTTT
TRBJ2-5	TRBV20-1	-	TRBD1	CSATGQLETQYF	TGCAGTGCCACGGGACAGCTAGAGACCCAGTACTTC
TRBJ1-1	TRBV6-6	few	-	CASNGRGTEAFF	TGTGCCAGCAACGGGCGTGGCACTGAAGCTTTCTTT
TRBJ2-1	TRBV5-4	-	-	CASSLARASNLNEQFF	TGTGCCAGCAGCTTGGCCAGGGCGAGCAATCTCAATGAGCAGTTCTTC
TRBJ2-5	TRBV9	-	TRBD2	CASSSTLSGERETQYF	TGTGCCAGCAGCTCAACACTGAGCGGGGAGAGAGAGACCCAGTACTTC
TRBJ2-3	TRBV28	few	-	CASSFRGADTDTQYF	TGTGCCAGCAGTTTCAGAGGGGCCGACACAGATACGCAGTATTTT
TRBJ2-7	TRBV7-3	-	-	CASSLRDKPYEQYF	TGTGCCAGCAGCTTAAGGGACAAGCCCTACGAGCAGTACTTC
TRBJ2-3	TRBV20-1	-	-	CSVREGGVSDTQYF	TGCAGTGTTAGAGAAGGAGGGGTCTCAGATACGCAGTATTTT
TRBJ2-7	TRBV6-2/TRBV6-3	once	TRBD2	CASSSPDTRGADTQYF	TGTGCCAGCAGTTCCCCGGACACGCGGGGGGCGGATACCCAGTACTTC
TRBJ2-1	TRBV5-5	few	TRBD2	CASSFVAGPNEQFF	TGTGCCAGCAGCTTCGTAGCGGGGCCCAATGAGCAGTTCTTC
TRBJ2-7	TRBV2	-	TRBD1	CASKGDSTYNEQYF	TGTGCCAGCAAAGGGGACAGCACGTACAACGAGCAGTACTTC
TRBJ2-3	TRBV12-5	few	-	CASGSEWGGGADTQYF	TGTGCTAGTGGTTCCGAATGGGGGGGCGGGGCAGATACGCAGTATTTT